These 25 T cell receptor beta chains originate from one sample sequenced in a study of T cells after yellow fever vaccination. MiXCR, run by TCRdb on the 5' RACE reads, gives a single entry per CDR3 protein. The table lists about 260,000 distinct CDR3 sequences, roughly 13% of them singletons. The material sequenced was CD4+ T cells sorted from PBMCs, taken 45 days after the yellow fever booster vaccination. All receptors derive from a man aged 30 to 39 who received the YFV17D yellow fever vaccine.

This clonotype was recorded a few times. This chain links TRBV12-3 or TRBV12-4 with TRBJ2-2, with 8 bases fitting TRBD1. Germline trimming cut 8 bases from V and 3 bases from J; bases unmatched to any gene: 5. The CDR3 totals 14 residues. The DNA of the CDR3 is TGTGCCAGCTTTCAGGGGGCACACACCGGGGAGCTGTTTTTT. Amino acids: CASFQGAHTGELFF.

The V gene is TRBV18, the J gene TRBJ2-2; D remains unclear. Germline V gives CDR1 KGHSH, CDR2 LQKENI. V lost 2 bases, J lost 3 bases, and 7 bases lay in between. The CDR3 is made up of 14 amino acids. The CDR3 sequence: CASSPALDTGELFF. CDR3 sequence (DNA): TGTGCCAGCTCACCAGCACTGGACACCGGGGAGCTGTTTTTT.

CDR3 DNA: TGTGCCAGCCAGGACAGGGTGGGGAATGAGCAGTTCTTC. Translated, it gives CASQDRVGNEQFF. The chain recombines TRBV28 with TRBJ2-1; 8 bases are a match to TRBD1. With 8 bases clipped from V and 7 bases from J, the junction kept 7 bases outside the gene matches. CDR1 MDHEN and CDR2 SYDVKM come from the germline V gene. The CDR3 extends over 13 amino acids.

This clonotype has more than one count but fewer than ten. Sequence at one end of the junction differs from germline and may be a read error. The chain uses TRBV20-1 and TRBJ2-3, with unresolved D. The CDR3 runs 12 residues. Per the germline V gene, CDR1 is DFQATT and CDR2 is SNEGSKA (reference sequence). Here the CDR3 DNA reads TGCAGTGCCAGAGGAGTCACAGATACGCAGTATTTT. This codes for CSARGVTDTQYF.

This clonotype has only a few counts. The rearrangement uses TRBV19 and TRBJ1-1; possible D gene TRBD1, 5 bases. CDR1 and CDR2 (germline): LNHDA, SQIVND (reference sequence). The length of the CDR3 is 17 residues. V dropped 3 bases and J dropped 0 bases, with 17 bases sitting between them. CDR3 region: CASSIGGGRHMNTEAFF. CDR3 bases: TGTGCCAGTAGTATCGGGGGTGGCAGACACATGAACACTGAAGCTTTCTTT.

The sample holds many counts of this clonotype. An end of the junction differs from the germline gene, which may be a read error. J is TRBJ2-5 and V is TRBV7-7, with a weak D call TRBD2 (7 bases). Germline V gives CDR1 SSHAT, CDR2 FNYEAQ (reference sequence). CDR3 length: 14 residues. CDR3 sequence: CASSFGGQQETQYF. The CDR3 bases are TGTGCTAGCAGCTTCGGGGGGCAACAAGAGACCCAGTACTTC.

This sequence joins TRBV3-1 and TRBJ2-7; 7 bases are a match to TRBD1. Germline assignment: CDR1 LGHDT and CDR2 YNNKEL (reference sequence). This CDR3 is 14 amino acids long. J lost 2 bases, V lost 4 bases, and 5 bases had no gene match. CDR3 sequence: CASSLGQATYEQYF. The CDR3 coding sequence is TGTGCCAGCAGCCTCGGACAGGCGACCTACGAGCAGTACTTC.

There are a few counts of this clonotype. The rearrangement joins TRBV4-3 to TRBJ2-3, with D unresolved. CDR3 length: 15 amino acids. Per the germline V gene, CDR1 is LGHNA and CDR2 is YSLEER. The V end was cut by 3 bases, the J end by 0 bases, with 10 bases between. The CDR3, as DNA: TGCGCCAGCAGCCAGGAAAGGGCTAGCACAGATACGCAGTATTTT. The encoded protein is CASSQERASTDTQYF.

The chain links TRBV7-9 to TRBJ2-4; the D is unclear. The CDR3 runs 14 residues. Looked up from germline, CDR1 is SEHNR and CDR2 is FQNEAQ (reference sequence). Trimming took off 3 bases at V and 5 bases at J, with 11 bases between the two ends. CDR3 sequence (DNA): TGTGCCAGCAGCTTCGGGCAAGTTCAAAACATTCAGTACTTC. It is translated as CASSFGQVQNIQYF.

This clonotype was detected a few times. V and J are TRBV6-5 and TRBJ1-1; D is unclear. Germline V gene lookup returns CDR1 MNHEY and CDR2 SVGAGI. The CDR3 totals 15 residues. Trimming took off 2 bases at V and 3 bases at J, with 13 bases between the two ends. Here the CDR3 reads CASSYKGSGYTEAFF. CDR3 sequence (DNA): TGTGCCAGCAGTTACAAGGGCAGTGGGTACACTGAAGCTTTCTTT.

The chain carries TRBV29-1 and TRBJ2-1, with 10 bases identical to TRBD2. The CDR3 extends over 14 amino acids. Trimming took 7 bases from V and 9 from J; bases not matched to a gene: 12. Germline values: CDR1 SQVTM, CDR2 ANQGSEA. CDR3 protein: CSALRAGGPIEQFF. DNA for the CDR3: TGCAGCGCCCTCCGAGCGGGAGGGCCCATTGAGCAGTTCTTC.

The chain links TRBV5-4 to TRBJ2-7; D is possibly TRBD1 (6 bases). The germline V gene encodes CDR1 SGHNT and CDR2 YYREEE (reference sequence). Trimming removed 0 bases from V and 3 bases from J, with 13 bases in between. The CDR3 contains 15 residues. The chain's CDR3 is CASSLGGTKYYEQYF. The CDR3 DNA is TGTGCCAGCAGCTTGGGGGGGACAAAGTACTACGAGCAGTACTTC.

This clonotype was counted between two and nine times. The V call is TRBV5-1, the J call TRBJ1-1, with 9 nucleotides matching TRBD1. Germline V gene lookup returns CDR1 SGHRS and CDR2 YFSETQ. The CDR3 loop spans 14 amino acids. The ends lost 3 bases at V and 5 bases at J; junction bases unmatched: 5. CDR3 in amino acids: CASSYKTGGTEAFF. The CDR3 DNA reads as TGCGCCAGCAGCTACAAGACAGGGGGTACTGAAGCTTTCTTT.

The genes are TRBV4-3 and TRBJ1-4; possibly TRBD1 for D (5 bases). Trimming left V 1 base short and J 7 bases short, with 13 bases between. Per germline, CDR1 LGHNA and CDR2 YSLEER. The CDR3 is made up of 15 amino acids. CDR3 bases: TGCGCCAGCAGCCAAGGGACGGGGCGCGCTGAAAAACTGTTTTTT. Its protein product is CASSQGTGRAEKLFF.

The CDR3 DNA follows: TGTGCCAGCAGTGAAGCAGTTGGCGGGAGGAAGCAGTTCTTC. Amino acid sequence: CASSEAVGGRKQFF. The chain has TRBV2 and TRBJ2-1; 8 bases fit TRBD2. CDR1 is SNHLY and CDR2 is FYNNEI in the germline V gene. Trimming took 0 bases from V and 11 from J; bases not matched to a gene: 6. The CDR3 totals 14 residues.

This chain uses TRBV6-4 with TRBJ1-1; 8 bases agree with TRBD1. Trimming removed 0 bases from V and 1 base from J; junction bases left unmatched: 10. Germline V gene lookup returns CDR1 MRHNA and CDR2 SNTAGT. The CDR3 sequence is 18 residues long. CDR3 coding DNA: TGTGCCAGCAGTGACTCAATGGACAGGGAGTGGTGGAACACTGAAGCTTTCTTT. It translates to CASSDSMDREWWNTEAFF.

This clonotype was detected a few times. This chain joins TRBV20-1 and TRBJ2-4; 7 bases line up with TRBD1. CDR1 is DFQATT, CDR2 SNEGSKA, per germline (reference sequence). V lost 3 bases to trimming and J lost 9 bases; unmatched junction nucleotides: 20. The CDR3 is 17 amino acids. CDR3 in amino acids: CSASPLATGAVLGIQYF. Here the CDR3 DNA reads TGCAGTGCTAGTCCCCTTGCTACAGGGGCGGTTCTCGGCATTCAGTACTTC.

This clonotype turned up a few times. The chain has TRBV27 and TRBJ2-7; D is unresolved. Germline loops: CDR1 MNHEY, CDR2 SMNVEV (reference sequence). Trimming pared 3 bases from V and 5 bases from J, leaving 11 bases between. The CDR3 contains 13 residues. CDR3 protein: CASSFTKGHEQYF. The CDR3 DNA is TGTGCCAGCAGTTTCACTAAGGGCCACGAGCAGTACTTC.

The V and J genes are TRBV29-1 and TRBJ2-7, with TRBD1 matching 7 bases. Germline loops: CDR1 SQVTM, CDR2 ANQGSEA. The CDR3 runs to 13 residues. With 6 bases clipped from V and 0 bases from J, the junction kept 5 bases outside the gene matches. The DNA for the CDR3 is TGCAGCGTCCGACAGGGCTCCTCCTACGAGCAGTACTTC. Translation gives CSVRQGSSYEQYF.

In its sample, this clonotype was seen a few times. This chain links TRBV12-3 or TRBV12-4 with TRBJ2-2, with D unresolved. CDR3 size: 13 residues. V lost 3 bases to trimming and J lost 3 bases, with 5 bases between them. CDR3 sequence reads: CASSFGYTGELFF. The CDR3 DNA reads as TGTGCCAGCAGTTTCGGTTACACCGGGGAGCTGTTTTTT.

The chain is built from TRBV12-3 or TRBV12-4 and TRBJ1-1; 9 bases agree with TRBD1. With V trimmed by 5 bases and J by 4 bases, 5 bases remained unmatched. The CDR3 consists of 14 residues. CDR3 sequence reads: CASSIQGASTEAFF. The CDR3 DNA reads as TGTGCCAGCAGTATACAGGGGGCGAGCACTGAAGCTTTCTTT.

This clonotype was observed at least ten times. The CDR3 is CASSRSGSEQYF. The CDR3, as DNA: TGCGCCAGCAGCCGAAGCGGGTCCGAGCAGTACTTC. The chain combines TRBV5-1 with TRBJ2-7; weak D call: TRBD2 (6 bases). The V and J ends lost 4 bases and 6 bases respectively, with 11 bases between them. The CDR3 loop spans 12 amino acids. Per the germline V gene, CDR1 is SGHRS and CDR2 is YFSETQ.

Concerning this clonotype: Relative to the germline gene, one junction end is altered; a read error may explain this. The chain has TRBV12-3 or TRBV12-4 and TRBJ2-6; 7 bases fit TRBD1. The CDR3 is made up of 18 amino acids. In DNA, the CDR3 is TGTGCCTGCAGTTTAGGACGCACAGGGGTAACTGGGGCCAACGTCCTGACTTTC. Protein: CACSLGRTGVTGANVLTF.

V is TRBV18 and J is TRBJ2-7; unclear D gene. V was trimmed by 2 bases and J by 3 bases, leaving 5 bases between them. Germline lookup yields CDR1 KGHSH and CDR2 LQKENI. The length of the CDR3 is 12 residues. Written as DNA, the CDR3 is TGTGCCAGCTCACCAAACCGCTACGAGCAGTACTTC. This encodes CASSPNRYEQYF.

This clonotype turned up a few times. The CDR3 DNA follows: TGCGCCAGCAGTTATGGAGGCAACACCGGGGAGCTGTTTTTT. Translating gives CASSYGGNTGELFF. The V and J genes are TRBV5-1 and TRBJ2-2; D might be TRBD2 (5 bases). Per the germline V gene, CDR1 is SGHRS and CDR2 is YFSETQ. V lost 5 bases and J 2 bases, leaving 10 bases between the germline ends. This CDR3 comprises 14 residues.